This T cell receptor beta chain was obtained from a study of shared clonotypes between healthy human individuals. Study-wide results and caveats: Larger estimated richness was generally recorded for naive subsets relative to memory subsets.

Researchers divided each subset's genomic DNA evenly across several immunoSEQ plates. Repertoires were generated with immunoSEQ multiplex PCR, while TCRdb's copy carries only in-frame clones and drops some. The sample consists of about 2.3 million clones, around 92% of them appearing once. The CDR3 consists of 15 residues. J gave up 8 bases and V 4 bases, and 10 bases lay outside the gene matches. Germline CDR1 is SGHRS and CDR2 is YFSETQ. Worth noting for this clone: Antigen specificity is unknown.

The rearrangement links TRBV5-1 to TRBJ1-1; the match to TRBD1 covers 11 bases. Material for sequencing was naive CD4+ T cells from PBMCs. Subset meaning: CD45RA+ positively selected. This receptor was taken from a man aged 18 to 29 in good health. Some clones in this sample may be carry-over from other donors' samples. The CDR3 reads CASSRISGTGGEAFF. In DNA, the CDR3 is TGCGCCAGCAGCAGAATATCCGGGACAGGGGGAGAAGCTTTCTTT.